Presented here are 18 T cell receptor beta chains from one specimen sequenced in a study of CD4 T cells in relation to SARS-CoV-2 and coronaviruses. Before the COVID-19 pandemic, during about 2011-2019, CD4+ T cells were taken from unexposed donors. After ten to eleven days of culture, CD4+ T cells were isolated. Repertoires were generated with immunoSEQ multiplex PCR, while TCRdb's copy carries only in-frame clones and drops some. The table includes roughly 20,000 clones, over 65% detected once. These receptors are not linked to any known antigen. Sequencing input: CD4+ T cells from PBMCs, cultured in vitro. The receptors were sampled from a human donor in good health.

V usage is TRBV6-5 and J usage is TRBJ1-2, with 8 positions matching TRBD1. After removal of 8 bases from V and 7 bases from J, the junction contained 15 bases not matched to a gene. This CDR3 comprises 15 residues. CDR1 and CDR2 from the germline V gene are MNHEY and SVGAGI. Written as DNA, the CDR3 is TGTGCCAGCCGGACAGGGAATTATGCCACTAGTGGCTACACCTTC. Protein product: CASRTGNYATSGYTF.

The J gene is TRBJ2-7, the V gene TRBV29-1; D not resolved. Trimming cost V 4 bases and J 3 bases, with 10 bases left between them. The CDR3 consists of 12 residues. Germline CDR1 SQVTM, CDR2 ANQGSEA. This CDR3 is CSVGSPSYEQYF. CDR3 DNA: TGCAGCGTTGGATCGCCGAGCTACGAGCAGTACTTC.

This clone appeared a few times. The J gene is TRBJ1-1, the V gene TRBV2; the D is unclear. V was clipped by 10 bases and J by 3 bases, with 15 bases between them. There are 13 residues in the CDR3. Germline V lookup: CDR1 SNHLY, CDR2 FYNNEI. CDR3 in amino acids: CATLYRRDTEAFF. CDR3 in DNA: TGTGCCACCCTCTATAGAAGGGACACTGAAGCTTTCTTT.

The rearrangement joins TRBV7-3 to TRBJ2-3; tentative D call: TRBD1 (5 bases). This CDR3 region has 15 residues. V lost 1 base to trimming and J lost 6 bases, with 14 bases between them. In germline, CDR1 is SGHTA, CDR2 FQGTGA. DNA for the CDR3: TGTGCCAGCAGCTTAAACTCTAAGGGGATGGATACGCAGTATTTT. Encoded protein: CASSLNSKGMDTQYF.

The V call is TRBV19, the J call TRBJ2-7; the D gene is possibly TRBD1 (5 bases). V gave up 0 bases and J gave up 5 bases, with 11 bases separating them. Germline V gene lookup returns CDR1 LNHDA and CDR2 SQIVND (reference sequence). The CDR3 has 14 residues. CDR3 in amino acids: CASSIEGVSHEQYF. For the CDR3, the DNA is TGTGCCAGTAGTATAGAAGGGGTATCCCACGAGCAGTACTTC.

This rearrangement joins TRBV5-6 to TRBJ1-2; 10 bases align to TRBD1. The CDR3 runs 15 residues. The germline V gene encodes CDR1 SGHDT and CDR2 YYEEEE. V lost 3 bases and J lost 8; bases outside the gene matches: 10. The CDR3 nucleotides read TGTGCCAGCAGCTATGAGGGACAGGGGAGGCCAGGCTACACCTTC. Translating gives CASSYEGQGRPGYTF.

This sequence joins TRBV19 and TRBJ2-1, with D perhaps TRBD1 or TRBD2 (5 bases each). From germline, CDR1 is LNHDA and CDR2 SQIVND (reference sequence). This CDR3 has 13 residues. V dropped 5 bases and J dropped 6 bases, with 11 bases sitting between them. The CDR3 reads CASSGGHPNEQFF. DNA for the CDR3: TGTGCCAGTAGTGGAGGACACCCCAATGAGCAGTTCTTC.

The rearrangement links TRBV27 to TRBJ1-5; no clear D. CDR1 and CDR2 from the germline V gene are MNHEY and SMNVEV (reference sequence). Trimming shortened V by 5 bases and J by 4 bases, and 6 bases separated the two germline ends. The CDR3 contains 12 residues. In nucleotides, the CDR3 is TGTGCCAGCAGTACCGGAAATCAGCCCCAGCATTTT. Its protein product is CASSTGNQPQHF.

The CDR3 DNA is TGTGCCAGCAGCTTAGGAGGTTGGACTGAAGCTTTCTTT. This translates into CASSLGGWTEAFF. The chain has TRBV7-2 and TRBJ1-1; D remains ambiguous. The CDR3 length is 13 residues. V lost 1 base and J 5 bases, leaving 8 bases between the germline ends. CDR1 and CDR2 (germline): SGHTA, FQGNSA. Based on the CDR3 plus reference TRBV7-2 and TRBJ1-1, the full variable domain is GAGVSQSPSNKVTEKGKDVELRCDPISGHTALYWYRQSLGQGLEFLIYFQGNSAPDKSGLPSDRFSAERTGGSVSTLTIQRTQQEDSAVYLCASSLGGWTEAFFGQGTRLTVV.

The chain links TRBV11-2 to TRBJ1-1, with D possibly matching TRBD1 (5 bases). The ends were cut back, 5 bases at V and 3 bases at J, with 16 bases in the middle. CDR1 and CDR2 (germline): SGHAT, FQNNGV. The CDR3 length is 15 residues. CDR3: CASSNGGFKDTEAFF. The CDR3 DNA sequence: TGTGCCAGCAGCAATGGGGGGTTTAAGGACACTGAAGCTTTCTTT.

The chain is built from TRBV18 and TRBJ1-5; D perhaps matches TRBD1 (6 bases). V was pared by 2 bases and J by 0 bases, with 8 bases between. CDR1 KGHSH and CDR2 LQKENI come from the germline V gene. CDR3 length: 15 amino acids. This CDR3 reads CASSPSDSSNQPQHF. In DNA, the CDR3 is TGTGCCAGCTCACCATCGGACAGTAGCAATCAGCCCCAGCATTTT.

In DNA, the CDR3 is TGTGCCAGCAGCGCACAGGGACACTATGGCTACACCTTC. This codes for CASSAQGHYGYTF. The chain recombines TRBV5-5 with TRBJ1-2; D may be TRBD1 (6 bases). Germline V gives CDR1 SGHKS, CDR2 YYEKEE (reference sequence). CDR3 length equals 13 residues. V was clipped by 4 bases and J by 3 bases, with 10 bases between them.

The rearrangement uses TRBV7-2 and TRBJ2-7; TRBD2 might be the D (6 bases). The CDR3 contains 14 residues. V lost 5 bases and J lost 2, with 13 bases in between. Germline V gene sequence: CDR1 SGHTA, CDR2 FQGNSA. The CDR3 bases are TGTGCCAGCAGCGTCTCGGGGGAACCCTACGAGCAGTACTTC. This codes for CASSVSGEPYEQYF.

The chain combines TRBV28 with TRBJ2-7; D remains unclear. The CDR3 loop spans 15 amino acids. Germline V gene sequence: CDR1 MDHEN, CDR2 SYDVKM. Trimming removed 3 bases at V and 4 bases at J, with 16 bases between. CDR3 in DNA: TGTGCCAGCAGTTTTGGGCCCTCCCCCCAGTACGAGCAGTACTTC. This encodes CASSFGPSPQYEQYF.

This clone appeared a single time. The chain employs TRBV19 and TRBJ1-5, with unresolved D. The germline V gene encodes CDR1 LNHDA and CDR2 SQIVND (reference sequence). This CDR3 has 12 amino acids. V gave up 3 bases and J gave up 16 bases, with 16 bases separating them. This chain's CDR3 is CASSMEWDSFHF. The CDR3 bases are TGTGCCAGTAGTATGGAATGGGATTCGTTCCATTTT.

This chain uses TRBV2 with TRBJ2-7; unclear D gene. The germline V gene encodes CDR1 SNHLY and CDR2 FYNNEI. The CDR3 covers 12 residues. V shed 0 bases and J shed 2 bases, with 2 bases lying between them. DNA of the CDR3: TGTGCCAGCAGTGAAGCACCCTACGAGCAGTACTTC. Amino acid sequence: CASSEAPYEQYF.

The V call is TRBV11-3, the J call TRBJ2-5; the D call may be TRBD1 or TRBD2 (7 bases each). Looked up from germline, CDR1 is SGHNT and CDR2 is YENEEA. This CDR3 is built from 16 residues. V was trimmed by 1 base and J by 0 bases, leaving 12 bases between them. The CDR3 DNA sequence: TGTGCCAGCAGCTTAGGAGCAGGGGGGGACCAAGAGACCCAGTACTTC. It specifies CASSLGAGGDQETQYF.

This clone was seen a single time. V usage is TRBV29-1 and J usage is TRBJ2-2; 9 positions match TRBD1. Germline CDR1 SQVTM, CDR2 ANQGSEA. CDR3 size: 14 residues. With V trimmed by 5 bases and J by 3 bases, 4 bases remained unmatched. The CDR3, as DNA: TGCAGCGTTACGGGACAGGGCGACACCGGGGAGCTGTTTTTT. Translation gives CSVTGQGDTGELFF.